This T cell receptor (beta chain) was sequenced for a study of cytomegalovirus exposure and HLA in healthy donors. The study, taken as a whole, reports: A later analysis linked a missense DCLRE1C variant to TCR beta V- and J-gene trimming. Most TCR sequences showed up rarely, but some public TCRs showed up in many donors.

Details on this clone: Its antigen remains unknown.

The V end lost 1 base, the J end lost 1 base, and 11 bases lay between the germline ends. CDR3 length equals 16 residues. Germline V CDR1 and CDR2: SGDLS, YYNGEE. 60 Vbeta and 13 Jbeta primers were used in PCR. Under the authors' procedure: Per a later analysis, the number of unique TCR beta chains was roughly 83 million, of which about 10 million were shared. Some clones are missing from TCRdb's copy, which holds only in-frame ones; the method was immunoSEQ multiplex PCR. V, J and clone size are taken as reported in that table, and D and trimming were inferred from the DNA itself. The sample has approximately 150,000 clones; 70% to 90% are singletons.

The chain has TRBV9 and TRBJ2-2, with D uncertain. The sequence was obtained from a woman in her twenties or thirties in good health and CMV-seronegative. Sequenced: PBMCs. The chain's CDR3 is CASSVSLAGNTGELFF. The CDR3 DNA reads as TGTGCCAGCAGCGTATCCCTTGCCGGGAACACCGGGGAGCTGTTTTTT.